The 32 T cell receptor beta chains below come from one sample, sequenced in a study of graft-versus-host responses after intestinal transplantation. For these TCRs, the target antigens are not known. Method: immunoSEQ multiplex PCR; TCRdb's copy keeps in-frame clones and lacks some. The data contain some 150,000 clones, 80% to 95% of them singletons. The specimen was unstimulated CD4+ T cells sorted from spleen or lymph node cells, collected before intestinal transplant. These receptors were collected from a human donor who received an intestinal transplant.

V is TRBV7-2 and J is TRBJ1-3; 7 positions agree with TRBD1. Trimming cost V 5 bases and J 2 bases; bases outside gene matches: 9. Looked up from germline, CDR1 is SGHTA and CDR2 is FQGNSA. This CDR3 has 16 residues. The CDR3 sequence is CASSPGTVRAGNTIYF. The DNA of the CDR3 is TGTGCCAGCAGCCCAGGGACAGTCAGGGCTGGAAACACCATATATTTT.

The V gene is TRBV28, the J gene TRBJ2-7; TRBD1 agrees at 7 bases. This CDR3 has 14 amino acids. Germline loops: CDR1 MDHEN, CDR2 SYDVKM. Trimming cost V 2 bases and J 2 bases; bases outside gene matches: 3. CDR3 coding DNA: TGTGCCAGCAGTTTAATTGGGACAGCCTACGAGCAGTACTTC. As protein: CASSLIGTAYEQYF.

The V and J genes are TRBV4-3 and TRBJ2-2, with D perhaps assigned TRBD1 or TRBD2 (5 bases each). This CDR3 contains 15 residues. From germline, CDR1 is LGHNA and CDR2 YSLEER. With 7 bases removed from V and 7 bases from J, the gap between germline ends came to 19 bases. CDR3 in amino acids: CASNTRGRGGGELFF. CDR3 sequence (DNA): TGCGCCAGCAACACCCGGGGAAGGGGCGGCGGGGAGCTGTTTTTT.

The rearrangement joins TRBV19 to TRBJ1-1; no reliable D call. CDR3 length equals 13 residues. Trimming cost V 4 bases and J 7 bases, with 13 bases left between them. In germline, CDR1 is LNHDA, CDR2 SQIVND (reference sequence). The chain's CDR3 is CASSRAGWGEAFF. In nucleotides, the CDR3 is TGTGCCAGTAGTAGGGCGGGCTGGGGTGAAGCTTTCTTT.

This CDR3 reads CASSSTSGTDTQYF. The CDR3 DNA follows: TGTGCCAGCAGCTCCACTAGCGGGACAGATACGCAGTATTTT. The genes are TRBV7-3 and TRBJ2-3, with TRBD2 matching 9 bases. V was clipped by 4 bases and J by 3 bases; unmatched bases: 2. Germline V gene sequence: CDR1 SGHTA, CDR2 FQGTGA. This CDR3 contains 14 residues.

The CDR3 reads CASSQVGSGRGEQFF. The CDR3 nucleotides read TGCGCCAGCAGCCAAGTGGGGAGCGGGAGGGGGGAGCAGTTCTTC. The rearrangement joins TRBV4-3 to TRBJ2-1; 10 nucleotides line up with TRBD2. V dropped 1 base and J dropped 10; count of bases not matched to a gene: 7. The V gene's germline CDR1 is LGHNA and CDR2 YSLEER. The CDR3 totals 15 residues.

This clone appeared once. The chain links TRBV10-3 to TRBJ1-1; unclear D gene. The CDR3 runs to 12 residues. V was trimmed by 8 bases and J by 2 bases, leaving 9 bases between them. The germline CDR1 and CDR2 sequences are ENHRY and SYGVKD. CDR3 region: CAIRPENTEAFF. CDR3 DNA: TGTGCCATCCGACCCGAAAACACTGAAGCTTTCTTT.

The chain employs TRBV29-1 and TRBJ2-3; D remains ambiguous. Deletions cut 4 bases from V and 1 base from J, with 6 bases between. The germline gives CDR1 SQVTM, CDR2 ANQGSEA. The CDR3 length is 12 residues. CDR3 in DNA: TGCAGCGTTGTCAGAGGCACAGATACGCAGTATTTT. It is translated as CSVVRGTDTQYF.

The V gene is TRBV7-2, the J gene TRBJ2-7, with 11 bases matching TRBD2. CDR3 size: 15 residues. The junction had 3 bases not matched to a gene; V was cut back by 5 bases and J by 0 bases. The germline V gene has CDR1 SGHTA and CDR2 FQGNSA. The CDR3 reads CASSPTSGSSYEQYF. Written as DNA, the CDR3 is TGTGCCAGCAGCCCAACTAGCGGGAGCTCCTACGAGCAGTACTTC.

This chain joins TRBV7-2 and TRBJ1-1; D possibly corresponds to TRBD1 (5 bases). The CDR3 has 11 residues. Trimming left V 5 bases short and J 7 bases short, with 8 bases between. The germline gives CDR1 SGHTA, CDR2 FQGNSA. CDR3 nucleotide sequence: TGTGCCAGCAGCCGACAGAGTGAAGCTTTCTTT. This gives the protein CASSRQSEAFF.

This chain joins TRBV25-1 and TRBJ1-2; TRBD1 matches 7 bases. The CDR3 spans 13 residues. V dropped 3 bases and J dropped 5; count of bases not matched to a gene: 3. Germline loops: CDR1 MGHDK, CDR2 SYGVNS. The CDR3 region has the DNA TGTGCCAGCAGTGACCTACAGGGGTATGGCTACACCTTC. The encoded protein is CASSDLQGYGYTF.

The chain is built from TRBV23-1 and TRBJ2-7; TRBD2 aligns across 7 bases. TRBV23-1 is an ORF; its function is uncertain. V trimming: 4 bases; J trimming: 2 bases; junction bases outside the gene matches: 5. This CDR3 has 14 amino acids. The CDR3 loop reads CASSRSSGAYEQYF. CDR3 DNA: TGCGCCAGCAGTCGTTCTAGCGGAGCCTACGAGCAGTACTTC.

V is TRBV7-2 and J is TRBJ1-4; D is undetermined. The CDR3 runs to 15 residues. V was pared by 5 bases and J by 5 bases, with 15 bases between. Germline V gene data show CDR1 as SGHTA and CDR2 as FQGNSA. This CDR3 reads CASSARPGGNEKLFF. The CDR3 DNA sequence: TGTGCCAGCAGCGCCCGGCCAGGAGGCAATGAAAAACTGTTTTTT.

The CDR3 DNA reads TGTGCCAGCAGAATAGGCCCGGGCACCGGGGAGCTGTTTTTT. As protein: CASRIGPGTGELFF. The chain links TRBV6-1 to TRBJ2-2; D not certain. Trimming stripped 6 bases from V and 4 bases from J, with 12 bases between. The CDR3 extends over 14 amino acids. Germline V gives CDR1 MNHNS, CDR2 SASEGT.

This clone was seen only once. The rearrangement uses TRBV30 and TRBJ2-1; TRBD2 aligns across 9 bases. CDR3 length: 20 amino acids. CDR1 is GTSNPN, CDR2 SVGIG, per germline (reference sequence). Trimming at V came to 2 bases and at J to 5 bases, leaving 22 bases not matched to a gene. CDR3 nucleotides: TGTGCCTGGAGTCCCGCCCATCGGCGCGGGAGGGCCATTAACAACAATGAGCAGTTCTTC. Its translation is CAWSPAHRRGRAINNNEQFF.

This chain uses TRBV7-9 with TRBJ2-3; D is unclear. Germline V lookup: CDR1 SEHNR, CDR2 FQNEAQ (reference sequence). The germline V and J ends were trimmed by 5 bases and 6 bases, with 9 bases remaining between them. The CDR3 has 12 amino acids. CDR3 coding DNA: TGTGCCAGCAGCCCGAACCGGGATACGCAGTATTTT. Translation gives CASSPNRDTQYF.

The chain joins TRBV11-3 to TRBJ2-3; 9 bases align to TRBD2. The germline V gene has CDR1 SGHNT and CDR2 YENEEA. Trimming cost V 1 base and J 1 base; bases outside gene matches: 0. CDR3 size: 15 residues. The CDR3 coding sequence is TGTGCCAGCAGCTTAGGGACTAGCGGCACAGATACGCAGTATTTT. This codes for CASSLGTSGTDTQYF. Complete variable domain (other parts from reference TRBV11-3 and TRBJ2-3): EAGVVQSPRYKIIEKKQPVAFWCNPISGHNTLYWYLQNLGQGPELLIRYENEEAVDDSQLPKDRFSAERLKGVDSTLKIQPAELGDSAVYLCASSLGTSGTDTQYFGPGTRLTVL.

This sequence joins TRBV6-1 and TRBJ2-1, with 11 nucleotides matching TRBD2. V was clipped by 6 bases and J by 2 bases; unmatched bases: 3. CDR1 is MNHNS and CDR2 is SASEGT in the germline V gene. The CDR3 contains 15 residues. The CDR3 protein is CASRSSGRPYNEQFF. The CDR3 DNA is TGTGCCAGCAGGTCTAGCGGGAGGCCCTACAATGAGCAGTTCTTC.

V is TRBV6-6 and J is TRBJ2-3; D remains ambiguous. The CDR3 is made up of 14 amino acids. Looked up from germline, CDR1 is MNHNY and CDR2 is SVGAGI (reference sequence). Deletions cut 5 bases from V and 0 bases from J, with 9 bases between. CDR3 sequence: CASSLSTSTDTQYF. CDR3 nucleotides: TGTGCCAGCAGTCTTTCAACCAGCACAGATACGCAGTATTTT.

As to this clone: Within the sample, other DNA sequences also encode this same CDR3. The CDR3 DNA sequence: TGTGCCAGCAGCTTAACGGGGGCTGGTGGGGACTATGGCTACACCTTC. Amino acid sequence: CASSLTGAGGDYGYTF. V is TRBV7-3 and J is TRBJ1-2; TRBD1 might be the D (6 bases). Germline CDR1 and CDR2: SGHTA and FQGTGA. V lost 0 bases and J 3 bases, leaving 14 bases between the germline ends. The CDR3 length is 16 residues.

V gene TRBV9 combines with J gene TRBJ2-3; 9 bases are a match to TRBD2. The CDR3 contains 14 residues. CDR1 and CDR2 from the germline V gene are SGDLS and YYNGEE. The ends lost 2 bases at V and 4 bases at J; junction bases unmatched: 2. CDR3 region: CASSVSGSPDTQYF. The CDR3 DNA sequence: TGTGCCAGCAGCGTTAGCGGGAGCCCAGATACGCAGTATTTT.

The chain carries TRBV6-1 and TRBJ2-5; the D gene is possibly TRBD2 (5 bases). The ends were cut back, 6 bases at V and 5 bases at J, with 19 bases in the middle. The germline V gene encodes CDR1 MNHNS and CDR2 SASEGT. The CDR3 spans 15 residues. Written as DNA, the CDR3 is TGTGCCAGCAGCCCGCGGTCCCTCGGGGTGGAGACCCAGTACTTC. Translated, it gives CASSPRSLGVETQYF.

The chain carries TRBV7-6 and TRBJ1-1, with D uncertain. Germline V CDR1 and CDR2: SGHVS, FNYEAQ. V was cut by 5 bases and J by 3 bases, with 10 bases left in between. The CDR3 length is 13 residues. The CDR3 reads CASSPTWDTEAFF. DNA of the CDR3: TGTGCCAGCAGCCCTACTTGGGACACTGAAGCTTTCTTT.

The rearrangement joins TRBV28 to TRBJ2-5; D perhaps matches TRBD2 (6 bases). This CDR3 contains 14 residues. Between the trimmed V and J ends, which lost 1 base and 7 bases, there was a span of 13 bases. Germline lookup yields CDR1 MDHEN and CDR2 SYDVKM. CDR3 coding DNA: TGTGCCAGCAGTTTATCGGAGGGAAGGGGGACCCAGTACTTC. Amino acid sequence: CASSLSEGRGTQYF.

The J gene is TRBJ1-3, the V gene TRBV6-5; no clear D gene. The CDR3 spans 13 residues. The V and J ends lost 5 bases and 0 bases respectively, with 5 bases between them. The germline V gene encodes CDR1 MNHEY and CDR2 SVGAGI. The CDR3 sequence: CASSEVSGNTIYF. The CDR3 DNA reads TGTGCCAGCAGTGAGGTCTCTGGAAACACCATATATTTT.

A remark on this clone: This sample includes further DNA sequences coding for the same CDR3. V gene TRBV15 combines with J gene TRBJ1-1; 9 bases are a match to TRBD1. Germline CDR1 LNHNV, CDR2 YYDKDF (reference sequence). The CDR3 spans 14 residues. With 0 bases clipped from V and 5 bases from J, the junction kept 1 base outside the gene matches. Here the CDR3 DNA reads TGTGCCACCAGCAGAGAGGACAGGGGAACTGAAGCTTTCTTT. It yields the protein CATSREDRGTEAFF.

The CDR3: CSVELNLWNTEAFF. CDR3 coding DNA: TGCAGCGTTGAACTTAATTTGTGGAACACTGAAGCTTTCTTT. V gene TRBV29-1 combines with J gene TRBJ1-1; D call uncertain. The V end was cut by 2 bases, the J end by 1 base, with 11 bases between. CDR1 SQVTM and CDR2 ANQGSEA come from the germline V gene. The CDR3 has 14 amino acids. The whole variable domain, remainder taken from reference TRBV29-1 and TRBJ1-1, is SAVISQKPSRDICQRGTSLTIQCQVDSQVTMMFWYRQQPGQSLTLIATANQGSEATYESGFVIDKFPISRPNLTFSTLTVSNMSPEDSSIYLCSVELNLWNTEAFFGQGTRLTVV.

V gene TRBV5-5 combines with J gene TRBJ2-5; 10 bases align to TRBD2. Germline loops: CDR1 SGHKS, CDR2 YYEKEE (reference sequence). The CDR3 contains 16 residues. V shed 0 bases and J 4 bases; nucleotides not matched to a gene: 6. CDR3 protein: CASSLALAGVIETQYF. In nucleotides, the CDR3 is TGTGCCAGCAGCTTGGCTCTAGCGGGAGTTATAGAGACCCAGTACTTC. The variable domain in full, completed from reference TRBV5-5 and TRBJ2-5, reads DAGVTQSPTHLIKTRGQQVTLRCSPISGHKSVSWYQQVLGQGPQFIFQYYEKEERGRGNFPDRFSARQFPNYSSELNVNALLLGDSALYLCASSLALAGVIETQYFGPGTRLLVL.

This chain links TRBV9 with TRBJ2-7; 8 bases match TRBD2. V shed 3 bases and J 2 bases; nucleotides not matched to a gene: 4. This CDR3 contains 14 residues. Germline loops: CDR1 SGDLS, CDR2 YYNGEE. CDR3 in DNA: TGTGCCAGCAGCGCAGCGGGAGAAACCTACGAGCAGTACTTC. It codes for CASSAAGETYEQYF.

J is TRBJ1-1 and V is TRBV30, with 9 positions matching TRBD1. Germline V CDR1 and CDR2: GTSNPN, SVGIG (reference sequence). Trimming at V came to 3 bases and at J to 3 bases, leaving 8 bases not matched to a gene. The CDR3 totals 15 residues. This chain's CDR3 is CAWRLRDRVHTEAFF. The CDR3 DNA reads as TGTGCCTGGAGACTCCGGGACAGGGTACACACTGAAGCTTTCTTT.

The J gene is TRBJ2-7, the V gene TRBV10-3; TRBD1 is a possible D gene (8 bases). There are 13 residues in the CDR3. V dropped 3 bases and J dropped 4 bases, with 10 bases sitting between them. Germline assignment: CDR1 ENHRY and CDR2 SYGVKD. The chain's CDR3 is CAISEQGGYEQYF. CDR3 in DNA: TGTGCCATCAGTGAACAGGGGGGGTACGAGCAGTACTTC.

This chain links TRBV19 with TRBJ1-5; weak D call: TRBD1 (5 bases). V gave up 0 bases and J gave up 2 bases, with 14 bases separating them. CDR1 LNHDA and CDR2 SQIVND come from the germline V gene (reference sequence). The CDR3 loop spans 17 amino acids. The CDR3 DNA is TGTGCCAGTAGTATAGATGATGGAGGGGTTGGCAATCAGCCCCAGCATTTT. Protein: CASSIDDGGVGNQPQHF.